This TCR beta chain comes out of a study of lymphopenia after photon versus proton radiotherapy (dated by TCRdb to the late 2010s). Concerning the study at large: Photon and proton radiation therapy were compared by the study for their immunological effects in patients with gastrointestinal tumors who developed high-grade lymphopenia. The roughly 21 patients in the cohort had gastrointestinal tumors, were treated with either photon or proton therapy, and subsequently developed lymphopenia. The study aimed to characterize how the two radiation modalities differ in their impact on the immune system.

Notes on this clone: The target of this receptor is not known. No base qualities exist here, and no much larger clone lies one base off it.

Receptor amplification or capture employed the immunoSEQ multiplex PCR assay. T cell repertoires were profiled with deep sequencing of rearranged TCR beta loci together with multiparametric flow cytometry. The source is immuneACCESS, and TCRdb retained only in-frame sequences with V and J called. Part of the clones is not carried over; for the studies checked, unresolved V genes explain less than half of this, and the remainder is unexplained. In this sample the table shows about 20,000 clones, approximately 86% of which occur a single time. Less than 12% of the sample goes to the ten largest clones. Compared with germline, V lacks 5 bases and J lacks 1 base; bases without a gene match: 2. The germline V gene sets CDR1 to SGHVS and CDR2 to FQNEAQ. The CDR3 runs 14 residues from the cysteine to the phenylalanine. The read is trimmed to its CDR3 DNA, 42 bases read in frame from base 1. What the research found in general, with its limitations: After the lymphocyte count nadir, oligoclonal expansion, especially of CD8+ Temra cells, was observed in photon-treated repertoires, and the drop in diversity was driven by this expansion. The survival association was examined only in patients who died, and the authors described better survival with proton therapy as a possibility, not as a demonstrated result. During treatment, patients who received photon therapy lost naive T cells and TCR diversity and gained effector/memory populations, whereas patients who received proton therapy remained relatively stable. Across the cohort, a larger post-nadir drop in TCR diversity was inversely correlated with overall survival time among patients who died.

Rearrangement joined TRBV7-8 to TRBJ1-1; 9 junctional bases match TRBD1. The input for sequencing was peripheral blood, taken from a patient treated with proton-based radiotherapy. The receptor was isolated from a man between 65 and 85 years old with pancreatic cancer. CDR3 reads: CASSPTGGNTEAFF. The base sequence is TGTGCCAGCAGCCCGACAGGGGGGAACACTGAAGCTTTCTTT.